This entry lists 11 T cell receptor beta chains sequenced from one sample in a study of shared clonotypes between healthy human individuals. CD8 cells classed as naive were CD45RO-negative and positively selected for CCR7, excluding terminally differentiated effector memory CD45RA+ cells. Produced via immunoSEQ multiplex PCR; TCRdb's table is partial and in-frame only. The sample contains approximately 810,000 clones, nearly 95% of which appear only once. The sequenced sample consisted of naive CD8+ T cells sorted from blood. These receptors all stem from a man aged 30 to 39 in good health.

This rearrangement joins TRBV29-1 to TRBJ1-1, with a tentative D call TRBD1 (6 bases). The CDR3 runs to 12 residues. V was cut by 6 bases and J by 12 bases, with 20 bases left in between. CDR1 and CDR2 (germline): SQVTM, ANQGSEA. The CDR3 DNA follows: TGCAGCGTCCCGGGATCCGGGGGCGCGACTTTCTTT. It encodes CSVPGSGGATFF.

V is TRBV27 and J is TRBJ2-7, with D possibly matching TRBD1 (6 bases). From germline, CDR1 is MNHEY and CDR2 SMNVEV (reference sequence). Trimming took 3 bases from V and 7 from J, leaving 16 bases between them. This CDR3 has 14 residues. Written as DNA, the CDR3 is TGTGCCAGCAGTTTGAAAACAGGGTTACTAGAGCAGTACTTC. Its protein product is CASSLKTGLLEQYF.

The rearrangement links TRBV10-1 to TRBJ2-5; unclear D gene. The V end lost 3 bases, the J end lost 1 base, and 12 bases lay between the germline ends. CDR1 and CDR2 (germline): WNHNN, SYGVQD (reference sequence). The CDR3 is made up of 15 amino acids. In DNA form, the CDR3 reads TGCGCCAGCAGTGAAGTGGAAGGCCGCCAAGAGACCCAGTACTTC. It codes for CASSEVEGRQETQYF.

The J gene is TRBJ2-1, the V gene TRBV7-9, with 10 positions matching TRBD2. Germline loops: CDR1 SEHNR, CDR2 FQNEAQ (reference sequence). The CDR3 runs 15 residues. J gave up 8 bases and V 6 bases, and 10 bases lay outside the gene matches. Here the CDR3 reads CASSLSGRALHEQFF. The CDR3 nucleotides read TGTGCCAGCAGTTTAAGCGGGAGGGCCCTCCATGAGCAGTTCTTC.

There are a few counts of this clone. This chain connects TRBV6-1 to TRBJ2-1, with TRBD2 matching over 11 bases. There are 15 residues in the CDR3. Trimming at V came to 2 bases and at J to 4 bases, leaving 1 base not matched to a gene. The V gene's germline CDR1 is MNHNS and CDR2 SASEGT. CDR3 nucleotides: TGTGCCAGCAGTGAAATAGCGGGAGGGTACAATGAGCAGTTCTTC. As protein: CASSEIAGGYNEQFF.

The genes are TRBV19 and TRBJ2-3, with 11 bases matching TRBD2. Germline V gives CDR1 LNHDA, CDR2 SQIVND (reference sequence). The CDR3 length is 15 residues. The J segment lost 5 bases and the V segment lost 6 bases, leaving 7 bases of the junction unmatched. For the CDR3, the DNA is TGTGCCAGTAGCCTGCTAGCGGGAGGCCTAGATACGCAGTATTTT. Its translation is CASSLLAGGLDTQYF.

This chain connects TRBV4-1 to TRBJ2-7; D gene ambiguous. The germline V gene has CDR1 MGHRA and CDR2 YSYEKL. The germline V and J ends were trimmed by 4 bases and 0 bases, with 10 bases remaining between them. The CDR3 consists of 14 residues. The CDR3 spells CASSPRLSSYEQYF. The CDR3 bases are TGCGCCAGCAGCCCCCGACTCAGCTCCTACGAGCAGTACTTC.

The chain has TRBV9 and TRBJ2-7; D is undetermined. Germline lookup yields CDR1 SGDLS and CDR2 YYNGEE. This CDR3 is built from 14 residues. V lost 4 bases and J 0 bases, leaving 11 bases between the germline ends. The CDR3 spells CASSPDLSSYEQYF. In DNA form, the CDR3 reads TGTGCCAGCAGCCCGGACCTAAGCTCCTACGAGCAGTACTTC.

The chain recombines TRBV7-8 with TRBJ2-5; 8 bases are shared with TRBD2. CDR3 size: 16 residues. The V and J ends lost 3 bases and 1 base, in that order; junction bases with no gene match: 7. The germline V gene has CDR1 SGHVS and CDR2 FQNEAQ. The CDR3 DNA is TGTGCCAGCAGCTTGTTAGCGGGGAGTTCCCAAGAGACCCAGTACTTC. Its translation is CASSLLAGSSQETQYF.

The chain combines TRBV28 with TRBJ2-3; D gene unclear. V was clipped by 1 base and J by 5 bases, with 4 bases between them. Germline V gives CDR1 MDHEN, CDR2 SYDVKM. This CDR3 is built from 12 residues. This chain's CDR3 is CASSLFQDTQYF. The CDR3 DNA sequence: TGTGCCAGCAGTTTATTCCAAGATACGCAGTATTTT.

A word on this clone: Different DNA sequences within this sample yield the same CDR3. The rearrangement links TRBV12-2 to TRBJ2-7; no DNA check was done on the table's D call, TRBD1. TRBV12-2 is a known pseudogene. The CDR3 has 18 residues. The chain's CDR3 is CASRSPREGQGASYEQYF. Written as DNA, the CDR3 is TGTGCAAGCCGCTCCCCTCGGGAAGGGCAGGGGGCTTCCTACGAGCAGTACTTC.